This passage covers 20 T cell receptor beta chains from one sample sequenced in a study of blood T cells in healthy people across ages (dated by TCRdb to between 2014 and 2017). Libraries were prepared through 5' RACE. The sequencer listed for this sample is Illumina HiSeq 2500. A second PCR of roughly 7 to 11 cycles was performed with a sample-barcoded 5' primer and a J-beta primer mix. The public reads were run again by TCRdb, first through fastp at Q25 and then through MiXCR, and only productive beta chains were kept. For every CDR3 protein sequence, its rows merge into one entry that carries the most common genes and DNA. This sample has 1.5 million to 2 million distinct CDR3 sequences in its table, and roughly 30% of those were observed once. Jointly, the top ten make up about 8% of the sample. The specimen sequenced was blood. The receptors come from a woman in her 30s in good health.

The chain carries TRBV7-2 and TRBJ2-7, with 7 bases matching TRBD1. The DNA end lines up better with TRBJ2-5; the J call may be wrong. The CDR3 sequence is 14 residues long. CDR1 and CDR2 (germline): SGHTA, FQGNSA. The CDR3 sequence: CTSSLTGRPETQYF. The CDR3 nucleotides read TGTACCAGCAGCTTGACAGGGAGACCCGAGACCCAGTACTTC.

This clonotype has a handful of counts. CDR3 sequence (DNA): TGCGCCAGCAGCCAAGATAAGGACTACGAGCAGTACTTC. It specifies CASSQDKDYEQYF. The V call is TRBV4-3, the J call TRBJ2-7; D uncertain. Between the trimmed V and J ends, which lost 0 bases and 3 bases, there was a span of 6 bases. From germline, CDR1 is LGHNA and CDR2 YSLEER. The CDR3 extends over 13 amino acids.

This clonotype was seen many times. CDR3: CSAGRGWEQYF. The CDR3 DNA reads as TGCAGTGCCGGAAGGGGATGGGAGCAGTACTTC. V gene TRBV20-1 combines with J gene TRBJ2-7; D is perhaps TRBD1 (5 bases). The CDR3 is 11 amino acids. Per the germline V gene, CDR1 is DFQATT and CDR2 is SNEGSKA (reference sequence). The V end was cut by 6 bases, the J end by 7 bases, with 13 bases between.

This rearrangement joins TRBV20-1 to TRBJ1-2; 11 positions agree with TRBD1. With 5 bases clipped from V and 4 bases from J, the junction kept 9 bases outside the gene matches. This CDR3 is 15 amino acids long. Looked up from germline, CDR1 is DFQATT and CDR2 is SNEGSKA (reference sequence). CDR3 DNA sequence: TGCAGTGCTCTCTTCACGGACAGGGGGCTCTATGGCTACACCTTC. It is translated as CSALFTDRGLYGYTF.

This clonotype was found many times. The chain is built from TRBV29-1 and TRBJ2-3; D is unclear. Germline V gene data show CDR1 as SQVTM and CDR2 as ANQGSEA. The CDR3 contains 11 residues. The CDR3, as DNA: TGCACCATAAGAAGCACAGATACGCAGTATTTT. Encoded protein: CTIRSTDTQYF.

This clonotype was counted ten times or more. The chain carries TRBV7-6 and TRBJ2-7; 11 positions match TRBD2. Looked up from germline, CDR1 is SGHVS and CDR2 is FNYEAQ. This CDR3 comprises 17 residues. The J segment lost 4 bases and the V segment lost 3 bases, leaving 11 bases of the junction unmatched. The CDR3: CASSFGPPSGGSYEQYF. CDR3 DNA sequence: TGTGCCAGCAGCTTCGGACCGCCTAGCGGGGGGTCTTACGAGCAGTACTTC.

This clonotype turned up a few times. The CDR3 reads CSASSSGGGYNEQFF. CDR3 in DNA: TGCAGTGCTTCTTCTAGCGGGGGGGGATACAATGAGCAGTTCTTC. The rearrangement links TRBV20-1 to TRBJ2-1, with TRBD2 matching 12 bases. V lost 5 bases and J lost 4; bases outside the gene matches: 6. This CDR3 has 15 residues. CDR1 DFQATT and CDR2 SNEGSKA come from the germline V gene (reference sequence).

The V call is TRBV6-2 or TRBV6-3, the J call TRBJ1-2, with 8 nucleotides matching TRBD1. The ends lost 2 bases at V and 3 bases at J; junction bases unmatched: 8. The CDR3 spans 16 residues. Germline V gene lookup returns CDR1 MNHEY and CDR2 SVGEGT. The CDR3 here is CASSYPTGVDDYGYTF. The CDR3, as DNA: TGTGCCAGCAGTTACCCGACAGGGGTTGATGACTATGGCTACACCTTC.

This clonotype was seen more than once but under ten times. The V and J genes are TRBV6-5 and TRBJ2-4; D is undetermined. The end of the DNA aligns better with TRBJ2-7, so the J call may be wrong. From germline, CDR1 is MNHEY and CDR2 SVGAGI. The CDR3 runs to 14 residues. The CDR3 region is CASSYGGFSAEQYF. The CDR3 bases are TGTGCCAGCAGTTACGGTGGGTTTTCGGCCGAGCAGTACTTC.

The chain joins TRBV20-1 to TRBJ1-4; D gene unclear. The length of the CDR3 is 15 residues. Germline-derived CDR1 and CDR2 are DFQATT and SNEGSKA (reference sequence). Trimming took 0 bases from V and 2 from J, leaving 10 bases between them. The CDR3 reads CSARDTGLTNEKLFF. The CDR3 bases are TGCAGTGCTAGAGATACGGGTTTGACTAATGAAAAACTGTTTTTT.

Note on this clonotype: An end of the junction does not agree with germline; a read error may underlie this. The chain combines TRBV5-1 with TRBJ2-3; possible D gene TRBD2, 6 bases. The CDR3 is 17 amino acids. Looked up from germline, CDR1 is SGHRS and CDR2 is YFSETQ. DNA of the CDR3: TGCGCCAGCAGCTTGGCCCCTCGGGAGAGTAGCACAGGTACGCAGTATTTT. This codes for CASSLAPRESSTGTQYF.

For this clonotype: Being one base from a much bigger clone, this may be a read error. J is TRBJ1-2 and V is TRBV20-1; tentative D call: TRBD1 (5 bases). Germline V CDR1 and CDR2: DFQATT, SNEGSKA (reference sequence). The CDR3 is 14 residues long. The CDR3 spells CSARFRDGLYGHTF. The CDR3 bases are TGCAGTGCTAGATTTCGGGACGGTCTCTATGGCCACACCTTC.

This clonotype was seen many times. This rearrangement joins TRBV10-3 to TRBJ2-1; 9 positions agree with TRBD2. Germline-derived CDR1 and CDR2 are ENHRY and SYGVKD. The CDR3 totals 16 residues. The V gene end was trimmed by 4 bases and the J gene end by 6 bases; junction bases not matched to a gene: 10. CDR3 loop: CAISGGIAGVGNEQFF. The CDR3 DNA reads TGTGCCATCAGTGGGGGAATAGCGGGAGTAGGCAATGAGCAGTTCTTC.

A word on this clonotype: An end of the junction does not agree with germline; a read error may underlie this. The V gene is TRBV7-9, the J gene TRBJ2-7; D unresolved. This CDR3 has 12 amino acids. The germline gives CDR1 SEHNR, CDR2 FQNEAQ (reference sequence). CDR3 sequence (DNA): TGTGTCAGCAGCCTCTCCCCATCCGAGCAGTACTTC. It is translated as CVSSLSPSEQYF. The full variable domain, with the rest looked up from reference TRBV7-9 and TRBJ2-7, is DTGVSQNPRHKITKRGQNVTFRCDPISEHNRLYWYRQTLGQGPEFLTYFQNEAQLEKSRLLSDRFSAERPKGSFSTLEIQRTEQGDSAMYLCVSSLSPSEQYFGPGTRLTVT.

This chain links TRBV28 with TRBJ2-7; 9 bases are shared with TRBD1. This CDR3 is built from 15 residues. The germline gives CDR1 MDHEN, CDR2 SYDVKM. V lost 10 bases, J lost 3 bases, and 13 bases stayed unmatched. The CDR3 loop reads CATSGPGQGFYEQYF. CDR3 DNA: TGTGCCACCTCAGGCCCGGGACAGGGCTTCTACGAGCAGTACTTC.

The J gene is TRBJ2-7, the V gene TRBV6-6; D call uncertain. This CDR3 has 15 residues. CDR1 MNHNY and CDR2 SVGAGI come from the germline V gene (reference sequence). Between the trimmed V and J ends, which lost 5 bases and 2 bases, there was a span of 16 bases. The CDR3 loop reads CASSIPGTSTYEQYF. The CDR3 DNA follows: TGTGCCAGCAGTATCCCCGGAACGTCAACCTACGAGCAGTACTTC.

This chain uses TRBV6-2 or TRBV6-3 with TRBJ2-1; D may be TRBD2 (6 bases). The CDR3 has 16 amino acids. With 2 bases removed from V and 6 bases from J, the gap between germline ends came to 17 bases. CDR1 is MNHEY and CDR2 is SVGEGT in the germline V gene. This chain's CDR3 is CASSYRTSYISNEQFF. Written as DNA, the CDR3 is TGTGCCAGCAGTTACCGAACTAGCTATATTTCCAATGAGCAGTTCTTC.

In this sample, this clonotype turned up a few times. V gene TRBV14 combines with J gene TRBJ2-5, with 7 bases fitting TRBD1. The germline V gene encodes CDR1 SGHDN and CDR2 FVKESK. V shed 4 bases and J 1 base; nucleotides not matched to a gene: 12. The CDR3 loop spans 17 amino acids. The CDR3 reads CASSLRTGDVGQETQYF. The CDR3 DNA reads TGTGCCAGCAGCCTCAGGACAGGAGATGTGGGCCAAGAGACCCAGTACTTC.

To note about this clonotype: Since a much larger clone is just one base distant, this may be a read error. The rearrangement links TRBV29-1 to TRBJ2-7; D may correspond to TRBD1 or TRBD2 (6 bases each). Germline V gene data show CDR1 as SQVTM and CDR2 as ANQGSEA. The CDR3 is made up of 13 amino acids. CDR3 in DNA: TGCAGCGGTAAACAGGGAGGTGACCCCGAGCGGTACTTC. This gives the protein CSGKQGGDPERYF.

The rearrangement uses TRBV28 and TRBJ1-2; D ambiguous. Trimming took off 8 bases at V and 0 bases at J, with 16 bases between the two ends. The CDR3 is made up of 15 amino acids. Germline CDR1 reads MDHEN; CDR2 reads SYDVKM. The CDR3 bases are TGTGCCAGCTGTGCCTGGGCCACAGCTAACTATGGCTACACCTTC. It codes for CASCAWATANYGYTF.